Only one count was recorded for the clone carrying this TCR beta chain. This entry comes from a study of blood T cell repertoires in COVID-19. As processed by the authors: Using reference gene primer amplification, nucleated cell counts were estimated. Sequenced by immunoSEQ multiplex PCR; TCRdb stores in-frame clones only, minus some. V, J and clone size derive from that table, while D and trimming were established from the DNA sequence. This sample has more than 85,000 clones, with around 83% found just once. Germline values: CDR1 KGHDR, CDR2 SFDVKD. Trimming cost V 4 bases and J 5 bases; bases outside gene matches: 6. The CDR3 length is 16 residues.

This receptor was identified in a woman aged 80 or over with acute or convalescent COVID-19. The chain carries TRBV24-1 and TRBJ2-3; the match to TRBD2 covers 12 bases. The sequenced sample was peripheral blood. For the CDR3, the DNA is TGTGCCACCAGTGAGCCTAGCGGGGGGGTTGGAGATACGCAGTATTTT. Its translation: CATSEPSGGVGDTQYF.